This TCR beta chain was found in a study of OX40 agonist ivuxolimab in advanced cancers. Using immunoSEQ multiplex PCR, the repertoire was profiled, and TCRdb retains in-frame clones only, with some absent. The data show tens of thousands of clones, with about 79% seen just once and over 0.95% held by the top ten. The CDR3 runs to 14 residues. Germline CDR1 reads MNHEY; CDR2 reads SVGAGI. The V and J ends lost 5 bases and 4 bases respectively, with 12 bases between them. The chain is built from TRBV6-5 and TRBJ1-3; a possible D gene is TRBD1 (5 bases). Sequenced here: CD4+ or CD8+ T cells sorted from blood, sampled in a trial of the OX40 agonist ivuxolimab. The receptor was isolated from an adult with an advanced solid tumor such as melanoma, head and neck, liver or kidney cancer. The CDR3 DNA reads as TGTGCCAGCAGTAGGGGTTCTGAGGGAAACACCATATATTTT. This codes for CASSRGSEGNTIYF.